The 23 T cell receptor beta chains in this list originate from one sample, sequenced in a study of blood T cell repertoires in COVID-19. Profiling relied on immunoSEQ multiplex PCR, and the TCRdb table lists in-frame clones only, not all of them. The table has approximately 220,000 clones, around four fifths seen once. The sample consisted of peripheral blood. All receptors derive from a middle-aged man with acute or convalescent COVID-19.

The table lists this clone with a few counts. The gene calls are TRBV19 and TRBJ2-3; no firm D call. Germline CDR1 and CDR2: LNHDA and SQIVND (reference sequence). The CDR3 length is 12 residues. Trimming removed 8 bases at V and 7 bases at J, with 13 bases between. CDR3 nucleotide sequence: TGTGCCAGTGCTAGTAGCCTATATACGCAGTATTTT. This codes for CASASSLYTQYF.

The J gene is TRBJ2-2, the V gene TRBV7-8; 9 bases fit TRBD1. V was pared by 6 bases and J by 6 bases, with 8 bases of the junction left unmatched. The germline CDR1 and CDR2 sequences are SGHVS and FQNEAQ. The CDR3 sequence is 15 residues long. The CDR3 DNA follows: TGTGCCAGCAGGACCCGGACAGGGGAAGCCGGGGAGCTGTTTTTT. Amino acids: CASRTRTGEAGELFF.

The rearrangement joins TRBV10-1 to TRBJ1-1, with D hard to call. Trimming left V 3 bases short and J 1 base short, with 3 bases between. This CDR3 spans 12 amino acids. Per the germline V gene, CDR1 is WNHNN and CDR2 is SYGVQD (reference sequence). CDR3 coding DNA: TGCGCCAGCAGTGACCAGAACACTGAAGCTTTCTTT. It codes for CASSDQNTEAFF.

The J gene is TRBJ1-6, the V gene TRBV24-1, with TRBD1 matching 7 bases. The CDR3 covers 20 residues. Unmatched junction bases numbered 21, after V lost 11 bases and J lost 0 bases. Germline V gene data show CDR1 as KGHDR and CDR2 as SFDVKD. As DNA, the CDR3 is TGTGCCAGCAATGCCGCGGATCTCAGGGGGGCAAGCTCCTATAATTCACCCCTCCACTTT. As protein: CASNAADLRGASSYNSPLHF.

The chain links TRBV6-6 to TRBJ1-5, with TRBD1 matching over 11 bases. CDR1 is MNHNY, CDR2 SVGAGI, per germline (reference sequence). There are 16 residues in the CDR3. The junction had 4 bases not matched to a gene; V was cut back by 6 bases and J by 0 bases. This chain's CDR3 is CASRGTGGNSNQPQHF. CDR3 nucleotide sequence: TGTGCCAGCAGGGGGACAGGGGGGAATAGCAATCAGCCCCAGCATTTT.

This clone was seen a few times. The chain combines TRBV4-1 with TRBJ2-1; tentatively, D is TRBD2 (5 bases). Per the germline V gene, CDR1 is MGHRA and CDR2 is YSYEKL. This CDR3 is 18 amino acids long. The V gene lost 0 bases and the J gene lost 0 bases, with 15 bases spanning the gap. This chain's CDR3 is CASSQEGLRVSSYNEQFF. CDR3 coding DNA: TGCGCCAGCAGCCAAGAGGGATTGCGGGTTAGCTCCTACAATGAGCAGTTCTTC.

The rearrangement joins TRBV18 to TRBJ2-2; a weak D match, TRBD1 (5 bases). This CDR3 is 14 amino acids long. Looked up from germline, CDR1 is KGHSH and CDR2 is LQKENI. Trimming cost V 4 bases and J 6 bases, with 12 bases left between them. Here the CDR3 reads CASSQLLGPGELFF. The CDR3 nucleotides are TGTGCCAGCTCACAACTACTGGGGCCCGGGGAGCTGTTTTTT.

In its sample, this clone was seen once. The chain uses TRBV14 and TRBJ2-3, with 8 bases identical to TRBD2. This CDR3 comprises 17 residues. The junction had 8 bases not matched to a gene; V was cut back by 0 bases and J by 3 bases. Germline V gene data show CDR1 as SGHDN and CDR2 as FVKESK. The CDR3 region is CASSQDEAGAGTDTQYF. The DNA for the CDR3 is TGTGCCAGCAGCCAAGACGAAGCGGGAGCTGGGACAGATACGCAGTATTTT.

The CDR3 protein is CASSVALALNTDTQYF. CDR3 nucleotides: TGTGCCAGCAGCGTCGCCCTAGCCCTAAACACAGATACGCAGTATTTT. The chain combines TRBV9 with TRBJ2-3, with D possibly being TRBD2 (5 bases). Germline CDR1 and CDR2: SGDLS and YYNGEE. The CDR3 has 16 residues. V lost 2 bases and J lost 2, with 15 bases in between. The whole variable domain, filled in from reference TRBV9 and TRBJ2-3, reads DSGVTQTPKHLITATGQRVTLRCSPRSGDLSVYWYQQSLDQGLQFLIQYYNGEERAKGNILERFSAQQFPDLHSELNLSSLELGDSALYFCASSVALALNTDTQYFGPGTRLTVL.

This clone was seen a handful of times. The chain recombines TRBV2 with TRBJ1-4, with 10 nucleotides matching TRBD1. From germline, CDR1 is SNHLY and CDR2 FYNNEI. Trimming at V came to 4 bases and at J to 4 bases, leaving 9 bases not matched to a gene. This CDR3 is built from 17 residues. CDR3 in DNA: TGTGCCAGCAGTGCAGGGACAGGGGTTTCCGGTAATGAAAAACTGTTTTTT. Its protein product is CASSAGTGVSGNEKLFF.

The rearrangement uses TRBV18 and TRBJ1-1; tentative D call: TRBD1 (6 bases). V was cut by 6 bases and J by 8 bases, with 19 bases left in between. This CDR3 contains 14 residues. CDR1 is KGHSH, CDR2 LQKENI, per germline. DNA of the CDR3: TGTGCCAGCTCCCAAAGAGGGGGTGAAGTGGAAGCTTTCTTT. Encoded protein: CASSQRGGEVEAFF.

This clone was detected once. V usage is TRBV29-1 and J usage is TRBJ1-1; 10 positions agree with TRBD1. Per germline, CDR1 SQVTM and CDR2 ANQGSEA. The CDR3 length is 14 residues. V shed 2 bases and J 5 bases; nucleotides not matched to a gene: 5. The CDR3 loop is CSVELGTGVTEAFF. Written as DNA, the CDR3 is TGCAGCGTTGAATTGGGGACAGGGGTGACTGAAGCTTTCTTT.

The chain joins TRBV10-2 to TRBJ1-4, with a tentative D call TRBD1 (5 bases). The germline CDR1 and CDR2 sequences are WSHSY and SAAADI. Trimming shortened V by 6 bases and J by 8 bases, and 13 bases separated the two germline ends. The CDR3 has 13 residues. CDR3 coding DNA: TGCGCCAGCAGGGGGCAGGGAGGGGAAAAACTGTTTTTT. It specifies CASRGQGGEKLFF.

J is TRBJ2-7 and V is TRBV20-1; D is unresolved. Germline values: CDR1 DFQATT, CDR2 SNEGSKA (reference sequence). V lost 0 bases to trimming and J lost 4 bases, with 4 bases between them. The CDR3 consists of 11 residues. As DNA, the CDR3 is TGCAGTGCTAGAGATCTATACGAGCAGTACTTC. This codes for CSARDLYEQYF.

This clone has a handful of counts. CDR3 DNA: TGTGCCAGCAGCGGAGGAGAGAGCAAGTACTTC. Its translation: CASSGGESKYF. This rearrangement joins TRBV7-8 to TRBJ2-7; TRBD2 is a possible D gene (5 bases). The CDR3 runs 11 residues. Trimming stripped 5 bases from V and 11 bases from J, with 13 bases between. Germline V gene sequence: CDR1 SGHVS, CDR2 FQNEAQ.

V gene TRBV10-2 combines with J gene TRBJ1-4, with 10 bases identical to TRBD1. The CDR3 sequence is 15 residues long. V lost 8 bases, J lost 0 bases, and 3 bases stayed unmatched. CDR1 WSHSY and CDR2 SAAADI come from the germline V gene. The CDR3 region is CASGTGDATNEKLFF. The CDR3, as DNA: TGCGCCAGCGGGACAGGGGACGCAACTAATGAAAAACTGTTTTTT.

This chain uses TRBV5-4 with TRBJ1-2; D gene unclear. Trimming left V 0 bases short and J 5 bases short, with 5 bases between. CDR3 length: 12 residues. Germline V lookup: CDR1 SGHNT, CDR2 YYREEE (reference sequence). The CDR3 DNA reads as TGTGCCAGCAGCTTGGAAGCTTATGGCTACACCTTC. Residues: CASSLEAYGYTF. Variable domain in full (rest from reference TRBV5-4 and TRBJ1-2): ETGVTQSPTHLIKTRGQQVTLRCSSQSGHNTVSWYQQALGQGPQFIFQYYREEENGRGNFPPRFSGLQFPNYSSELNVNALELDDSALYLCASSLEAYGYTFGSGTRLTVV.

The CDR3 DNA is TGTGCCAGCAGCACCGGACAGGGGGCAGATACGCAGTATTTT. Protein sequence: CASSTGQGADTQYF. This chain connects TRBV7-3 to TRBJ2-3; 10 bases are shared with TRBD1. Germline assignment: CDR1 SGHTA and CDR2 FQGTGA. This CDR3 contains 14 residues. The ends lost 5 bases at V and 4 bases at J; junction bases unmatched: 3.

This clone was seen a single time. The chain combines TRBV19 with TRBJ2-7, with 11 nucleotides matching TRBD1. This CDR3 has 16 residues. V shed 5 bases, J shed 2 bases, and the junction held 8 bases outside the gene matches. The V gene's germline CDR1 is LNHDA and CDR2 SQIVND (reference sequence). The DNA for the CDR3 is TGTGCCAGTAGTCCAAGAGGACAGGGGGCCGCCTACGAGCAGTACTTC. Encoded protein: CASSPRGQGAAYEQYF.

The chain uses TRBV12-3 or TRBV12-4 and TRBJ2-5; D is undetermined. CDR3 size: 11 residues. Trimming cost V 3 bases and J 7 bases, with 6 bases left between them. The CDR3 spells CASSFALTQYF. The DNA for the CDR3 is TGTGCCAGCAGTTTCGCGTTGACCCAGTACTTC.

The rearrangement joins TRBV7-2 to TRBJ2-1; D gene uncertain. The CDR3 totals 14 residues. In germline, CDR1 is SGHTA, CDR2 FQGNSA. The ends were cut back, 0 bases at V and 4 bases at J, with 7 bases in the middle. The CDR3: CASSLAPGYNEQFF. CDR3 in DNA: TGTGCCAGCAGCTTAGCTCCCGGGTACAATGAGCAGTTCTTC.

The chain is built from TRBV10-3 and TRBJ2-7; 7 nucleotides match TRBD2. Germline loops: CDR1 ENHRY, CDR2 SYGVKD. The length of the CDR3 is 15 residues. V gave up 4 bases and J gave up 3 bases; unmatched junction bases: 9. Here the CDR3 reads CAISGPVAGVYEQYF. As DNA, the CDR3 is TGTGCCATCAGTGGTCCCGTGGCGGGAGTCTACGAGCAGTACTTC.

This rearrangement joins TRBV5-1 to TRBJ2-7; TRBD2 matches 8 bases. V lost 1 base, J lost 0 bases, and 3 bases stayed unmatched. The CDR3 loop spans 15 amino acids. Looked up from germline, CDR1 is SGHRS and CDR2 is YFSETQ. This CDR3 is CASSLTSGHSYEQYF. The DNA of the CDR3 is TGCGCCAGCAGCTTGACTAGCGGTCACTCCTACGAGCAGTACTTC.